The present T cell receptor beta chain was sequenced within a study of cytomegalovirus exposure and HLA in healthy donors. Study observations and caveats: Per published reports, the classifier diagnosed cytomegalovirus status with high specificity and sensitivity.

Regarding this clone: Antigen: not known.

The PCR used 60 Vbeta and 13 Jbeta primers. Measured with immunoSEQ multiplex PCR; TCRdb has only the in-frame clones, and not every one. The repertoire includes under 200,000 clones, around 63% of them detected once, and 4% to 5.5% sits in the top ten. CDR1 is LNHDA and CDR2 is SQIVND in the germline V gene (reference sequence). The ends were cut back, 7 bases at V and 4 bases at J, with 20 bases in the middle. The CDR3 loop spans 16 amino acids. The clonotype was recovered from a woman aged 18-30 years in good health and CMV-seropositive. V and J are TRBV19 and TRBJ2-1; maybe TRBD2 (6 bases). The sequenced sample was PBMCs. The CDR3 sequence is CASTTRTTPPYNEQFF. The DNA of the CDR3 is TGTGCCAGTACCACAAGGACTACGCCCCCTTACAATGAGCAGTTCTTC.